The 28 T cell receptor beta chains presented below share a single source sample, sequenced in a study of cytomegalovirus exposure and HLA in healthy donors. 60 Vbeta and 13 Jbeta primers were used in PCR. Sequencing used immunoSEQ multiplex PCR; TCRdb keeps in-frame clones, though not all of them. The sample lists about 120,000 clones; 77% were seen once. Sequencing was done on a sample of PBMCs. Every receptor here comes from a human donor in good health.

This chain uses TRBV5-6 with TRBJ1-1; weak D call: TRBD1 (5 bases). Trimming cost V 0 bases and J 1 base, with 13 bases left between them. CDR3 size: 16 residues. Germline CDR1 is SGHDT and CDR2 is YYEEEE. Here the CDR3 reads CASSLVRGERNTEAFF. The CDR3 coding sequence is TGTGCCAGCAGCTTGGTTAGGGGCGAACGGAACACTGAAGCTTTCTTT.

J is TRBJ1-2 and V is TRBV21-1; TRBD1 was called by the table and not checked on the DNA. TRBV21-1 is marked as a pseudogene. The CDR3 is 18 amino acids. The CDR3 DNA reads TGTGCCAGCAGCAAAGTACTTGACAGGGGACACATCTTAAGGGGCTACACCTTC. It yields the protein CASSKVLDRGHILRGYTF.

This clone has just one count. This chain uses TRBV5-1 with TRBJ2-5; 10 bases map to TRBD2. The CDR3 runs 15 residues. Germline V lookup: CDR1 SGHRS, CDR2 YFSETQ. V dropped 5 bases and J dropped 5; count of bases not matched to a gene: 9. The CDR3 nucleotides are TGCGCCAGCAGGCCCGTAGCGGGAGGTCCGGAGACCCAGTACTTC. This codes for CASRPVAGGPETQYF.

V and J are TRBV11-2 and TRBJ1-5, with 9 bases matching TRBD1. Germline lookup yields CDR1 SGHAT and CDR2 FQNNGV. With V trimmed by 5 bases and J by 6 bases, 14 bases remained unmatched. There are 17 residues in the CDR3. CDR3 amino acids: CASSPGTGFWRGQPQHF. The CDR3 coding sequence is TGTGCCAGCAGCCCCGGGACAGGGTTTTGGCGAGGTCAGCCCCAGCATTTT.

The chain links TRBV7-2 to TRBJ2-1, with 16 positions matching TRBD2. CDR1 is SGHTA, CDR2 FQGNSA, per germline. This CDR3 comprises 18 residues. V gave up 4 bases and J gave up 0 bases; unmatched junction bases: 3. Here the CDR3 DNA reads TGTGCCAGCAGCTGGGGGACTAGCGGGAGGGCCTCCTACAATGAGCAGTTCTTC. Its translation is CASSWGTSGRASYNEQFF.

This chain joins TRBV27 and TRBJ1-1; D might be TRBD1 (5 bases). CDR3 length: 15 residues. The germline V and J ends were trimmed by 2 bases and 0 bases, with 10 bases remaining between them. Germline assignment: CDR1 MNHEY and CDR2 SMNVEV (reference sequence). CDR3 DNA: TGTGCCAGCAGTTTAGGAGGGGTCATGAACACTGAAGCTTTCTTT. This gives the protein CASSLGGVMNTEAFF.

The CDR3 spells CASSPHSGVSGLTDTQYF. In DNA form, the CDR3 reads TGTGCCAGCAGCCCCCACTCCGGGGTTAGCGGCCTCACAGATACGCAGTATTTT. The chain is built from TRBV11-2 and TRBJ2-3; tentative D call: TRBD2 (6 bases). The CDR3 has 18 residues. CDR1 is SGHAT, CDR2 FQNNGV, per germline. Deletions cut 5 bases from V and 2 bases from J, with 23 bases between.

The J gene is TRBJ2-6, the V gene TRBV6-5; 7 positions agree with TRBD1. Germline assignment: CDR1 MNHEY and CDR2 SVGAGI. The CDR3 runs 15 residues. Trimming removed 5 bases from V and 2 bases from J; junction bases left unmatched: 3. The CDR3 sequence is CASSVQGAGANVLTF. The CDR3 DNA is TGTGCCAGCAGTGTTCAGGGGGCTGGGGCCAACGTCCTGACTTTC.

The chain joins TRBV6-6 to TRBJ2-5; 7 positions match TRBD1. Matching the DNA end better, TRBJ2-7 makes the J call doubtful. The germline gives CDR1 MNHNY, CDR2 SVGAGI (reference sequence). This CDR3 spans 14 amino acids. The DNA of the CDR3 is TGTGCCAGCAGCCCAACAGGGGAAACCTACGAGCAGTACTTC. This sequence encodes CASSPTGETYEQYF.

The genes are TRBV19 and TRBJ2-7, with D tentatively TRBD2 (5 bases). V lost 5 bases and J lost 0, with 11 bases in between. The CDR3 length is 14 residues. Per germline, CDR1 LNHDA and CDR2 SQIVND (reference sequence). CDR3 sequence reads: CASSQTGSSYEQYF. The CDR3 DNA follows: TGTGCCAGTAGTCAGACGGGGAGCTCCTACGAGCAGTACTTC.

CDR3 amino acids: CASSAQQGVAKNIQYF. The CDR3 DNA reads TGTGCCAGCAGCGCCCAACAGGGTGTAGCCAAAAACATTCAGTACTTC. The chain combines TRBV11-3 with TRBJ2-4, with a weak D call TRBD1 (6 bases). The CDR3 runs to 16 residues. The V end lost 5 bases, the J end lost 0 bases, and 14 bases lay between the germline ends. The germline V gene encodes CDR1 SGHNT and CDR2 YENEEA.

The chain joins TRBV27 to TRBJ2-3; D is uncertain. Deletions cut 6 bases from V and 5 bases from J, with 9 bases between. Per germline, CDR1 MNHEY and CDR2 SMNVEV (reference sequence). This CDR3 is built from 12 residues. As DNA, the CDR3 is TGTGCCAGCAGCCCGCCGGGAGATACGCAGTATTTT. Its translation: CASSPPGDTQYF.

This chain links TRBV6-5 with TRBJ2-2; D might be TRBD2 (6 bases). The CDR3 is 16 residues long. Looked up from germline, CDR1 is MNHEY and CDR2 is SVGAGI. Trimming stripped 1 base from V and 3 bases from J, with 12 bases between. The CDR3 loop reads CASSYFRGKDTGELFF. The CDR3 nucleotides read TGTGCCAGCAGTTACTTCCGGGGGAAGGACACCGGGGAGCTGTTTTTT.

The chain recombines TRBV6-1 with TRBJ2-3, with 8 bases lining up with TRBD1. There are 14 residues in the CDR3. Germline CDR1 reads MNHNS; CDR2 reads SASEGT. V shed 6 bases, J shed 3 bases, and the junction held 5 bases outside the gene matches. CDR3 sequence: CASRTGGFTDTQYF. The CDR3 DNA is TGTGCCAGCAGAACAGGGGGATTTACAGATACGCAGTATTTT.

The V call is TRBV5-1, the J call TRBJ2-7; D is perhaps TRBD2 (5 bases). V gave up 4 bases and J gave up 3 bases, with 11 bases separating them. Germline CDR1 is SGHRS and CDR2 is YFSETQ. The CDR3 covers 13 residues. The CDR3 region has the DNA TGCGCCAGCAGCCAGGCCCGGGGCTACGAGCAGTACTTC. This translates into CASSQARGYEQYF.

CDR3 nucleotide sequence: TGTGCCAGCAGCGCAGGAACGGGATCAGGGGTCTATGGCTACACCTTC. Its translation: CASSAGTGSGVYGYTF. The chain joins TRBV13 to TRBJ1-2; D is possibly TRBD1 (6 bases). The V end was cut by 5 bases, the J end by 4 bases, with 20 bases between. CDR3 length: 16 amino acids. CDR1 is PRHDT, CDR2 FYEKMQ, per germline (reference sequence).

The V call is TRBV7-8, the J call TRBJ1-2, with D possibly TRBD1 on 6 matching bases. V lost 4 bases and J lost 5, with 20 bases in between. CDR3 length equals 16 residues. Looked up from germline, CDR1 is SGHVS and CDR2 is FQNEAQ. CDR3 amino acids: CASSSAGAPDKYGYTF. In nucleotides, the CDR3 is TGTGCCAGCAGCTCCGCGGGGGCTCCGGATAAGTATGGCTACACCTTC.

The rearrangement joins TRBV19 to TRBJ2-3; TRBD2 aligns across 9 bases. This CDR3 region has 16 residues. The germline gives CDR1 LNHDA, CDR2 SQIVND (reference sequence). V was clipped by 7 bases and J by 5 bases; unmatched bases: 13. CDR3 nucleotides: TGTGCCAGTACCCCCACGGGGGTAGCGGGAGAAGATACGCAGTATTTT. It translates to CASTPTGVAGEDTQYF.

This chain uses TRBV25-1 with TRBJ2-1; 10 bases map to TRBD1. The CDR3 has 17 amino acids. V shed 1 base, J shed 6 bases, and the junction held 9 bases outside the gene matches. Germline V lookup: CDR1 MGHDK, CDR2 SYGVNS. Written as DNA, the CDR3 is TGTGCCAGCAGTGAATCCGGGAGACAGGGGGCAGGCAATGAGCAGTTCTTC. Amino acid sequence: CASSESGRQGAGNEQFF. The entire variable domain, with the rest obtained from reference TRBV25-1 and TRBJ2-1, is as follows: EADIYQTPRYLVIGTGKKITLECSQTMGHDKMYWYQQDPGMELHLIHYSYGVNSTEKGDLSSESTVSRIRTEHFPLTLESARPSHTSQYLCASSESGRQGAGNEQFFGPGTRLTVL.

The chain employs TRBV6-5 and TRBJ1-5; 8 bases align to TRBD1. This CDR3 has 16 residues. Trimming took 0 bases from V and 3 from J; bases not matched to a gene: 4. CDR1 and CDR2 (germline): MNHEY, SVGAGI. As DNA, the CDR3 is TGTGCCAGCAGTTACTCGGTACAGGGGGACAATCAGCCCCAGCATTTT. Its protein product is CASSYSVQGDNQPQHF.

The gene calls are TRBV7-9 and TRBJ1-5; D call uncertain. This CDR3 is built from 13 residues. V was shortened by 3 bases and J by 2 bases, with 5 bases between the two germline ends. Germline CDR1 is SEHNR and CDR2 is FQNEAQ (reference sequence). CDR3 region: CASSFGGNQPQHF. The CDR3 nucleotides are TGTGCCAGCAGCTTCGGGGGCAATCAGCCCCAGCATTTT.

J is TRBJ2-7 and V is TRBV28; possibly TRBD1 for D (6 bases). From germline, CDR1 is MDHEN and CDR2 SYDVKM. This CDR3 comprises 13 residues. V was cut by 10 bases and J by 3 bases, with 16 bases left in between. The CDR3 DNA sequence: TGTGCCACCTCGACAGGCATGTACTACGAGCAGTACTTC. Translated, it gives CATSTGMYYEQYF.

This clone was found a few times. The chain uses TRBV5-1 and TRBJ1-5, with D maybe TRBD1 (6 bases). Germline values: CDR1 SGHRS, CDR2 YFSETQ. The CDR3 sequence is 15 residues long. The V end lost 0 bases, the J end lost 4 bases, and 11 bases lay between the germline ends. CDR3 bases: TGCGCCAGCAGCTTGGGGGGACAAAAGAATCAGCCCCAGCATTTT. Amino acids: CASSLGGQKNQPQHF.

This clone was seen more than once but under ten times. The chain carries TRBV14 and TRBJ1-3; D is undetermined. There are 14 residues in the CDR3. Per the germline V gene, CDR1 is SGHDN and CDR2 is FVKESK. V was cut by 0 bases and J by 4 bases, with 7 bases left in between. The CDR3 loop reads CASSQEWAGNTIYF. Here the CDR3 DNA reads TGTGCCAGCAGCCAAGAATGGGCGGGAAACACCATATATTTT.

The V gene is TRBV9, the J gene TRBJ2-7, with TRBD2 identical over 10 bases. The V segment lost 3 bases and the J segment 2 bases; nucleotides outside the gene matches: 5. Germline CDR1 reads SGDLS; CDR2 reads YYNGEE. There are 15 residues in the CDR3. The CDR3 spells CASSASGGNTYEQYF. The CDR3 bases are TGTGCCAGCAGCGCTAGCGGGGGCAACACCTACGAGCAGTACTTC.

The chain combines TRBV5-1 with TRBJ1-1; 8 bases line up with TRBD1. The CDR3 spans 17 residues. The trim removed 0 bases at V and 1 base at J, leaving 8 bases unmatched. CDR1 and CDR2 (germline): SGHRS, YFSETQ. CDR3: CASSLVDRGNSNTEAFF. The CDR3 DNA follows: TGCGCCAGCAGCTTGGTCGACAGGGGTAATTCGAACACTGAAGCTTTCTTT.

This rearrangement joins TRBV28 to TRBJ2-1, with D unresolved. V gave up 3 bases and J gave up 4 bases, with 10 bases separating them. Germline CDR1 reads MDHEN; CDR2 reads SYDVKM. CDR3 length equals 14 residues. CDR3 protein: CASSFSSTYNEQFF. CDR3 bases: TGTGCCAGCAGTTTTTCGTCGACTTACAATGAGCAGTTCTTC.

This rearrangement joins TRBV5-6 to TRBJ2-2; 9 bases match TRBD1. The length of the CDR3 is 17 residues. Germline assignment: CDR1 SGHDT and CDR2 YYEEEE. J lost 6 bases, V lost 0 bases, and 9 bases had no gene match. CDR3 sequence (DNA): TGTGCCAGCAGCTTGGCCCGGGACAGGGATAGGGCCGGGGAGCTGTTTTTT. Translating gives CASSLARDRDRAGELFF.